Below, 30 T cell receptor beta chains from the same sample are listed, as sequenced in a study of CD8+CD57+ T cells in acquired aplastic anemia. TCR beta VDJ and CDR3 were profiled, and genomic DNA was the template. From the reads, TCRdb called clonotypes with MiXCR, one entry per CDR3 protein. The data show over 150,000 distinct CDR3 sequences, about 70% seen once. The patients chosen for sequencing had shown expansion of CD8+CD57+ cells (detected by flow cytometry). The sample consisted of sorted CD4+, CD8+, or CD8+CD57+ T cells (not recorded which) from PBMCs. Receptor source: a human donor with aplastic anemia.

V gene TRBV7-2 combines with J gene TRBJ2-5; D possibly uses TRBD1 or TRBD2 (5 bases each). CDR1 and CDR2 from the germline V gene are SGHTA and FQGNSA. Trimming removed 4 bases from V and 5 bases from J, with 8 bases in between. The CDR3 is made up of 12 amino acids. CDR3 sequence (DNA): TGTGCCAGCAGCTCCGGGACGGAGACCCAGTACTTC. Protein product: CASSSGTETQYF.

J is TRBJ2-7 and V is TRBV7-6; 10 bases map to TRBD1. From germline, CDR1 is SGHVS and CDR2 FNYEAQ. The CDR3 loop spans 16 amino acids. V was pared by 2 bases and J by 3 bases, with 7 bases of the junction left unmatched. CDR3 in amino acids: CASSLSTRDRGYEQYF. The DNA of the CDR3 is TGTGCCAGCAGCTTATCCACGCGGGACAGGGGCTACGAGCAGTACTTC.

This clonotype was seen a handful of times. The V call is TRBV7-6, the J call TRBJ1-1; the D gene is possibly TRBD1 (5 bases). This CDR3 is 17 amino acids long. Deletions cut 5 bases from V and 0 bases from J, with 19 bases between. Germline values: CDR1 SGHVS, CDR2 FNYEAQ. In nucleotides, the CDR3 is TGTGCCAGCAGCCCTGAGCGGGGGGAACCCATGAACACTGAAGCTTTCTTT. This sequence encodes CASSPERGEPMNTEAFF. The entire variable domain, with the rest obtained from reference TRBV7-6 and TRBJ1-1, is as follows: GAGVSQSPRYKVTKRGQDVALRCDPISGHVSLYWYRQALGQGPEFLTYFNYEAQQDKSGLPNDRFSAERPEGSISTLTIQRTEQRDSAMYRCASSPERGEPMNTEAFFGQGTRLTVV.

This chain connects TRBV20-1 to TRBJ1-4; D is possibly TRBD1 (6 bases). Germline V gene lookup returns CDR1 DFQATT and CDR2 SNEGSKA (reference sequence). The CDR3 runs to 14 residues. V gave up 6 bases and J gave up 5 bases, with 16 bases separating them. CDR3 nucleotides: TGCAGTGCCGAGGACAGAGGGGAAAATGAAAAACTGTTTTTT. Translating gives CSAEDRGENEKLFF.

The chain carries TRBV25-1 and TRBJ2-7, with D possibly being TRBD2 (5 bases). Per the germline V gene, CDR1 is MGHDK and CDR2 is SYGVNS. V was trimmed by 3 bases and J by 4 bases, leaving 7 bases between them. The CDR3 consists of 12 residues. This CDR3 reads CASSDRRYEQYF. CDR3 bases: TGTGCCAGCAGTGATCGGAGGTACGAGCAGTACTTC.

The CDR3, as DNA: TGTGCCAGCAGTGTGTTTGCGGGCGGGGAAGAGACCCAGTACTTC. It codes for CASSVFAGGEETQYF. The chain recombines TRBV6-5 with TRBJ2-5; D might be TRBD2 (6 bases). Trimming removed 5 bases from V and 3 bases from J, with 16 bases in between. The CDR3 spans 15 residues. The germline CDR1 and CDR2 sequences are MNHEY and SVGAGI.

J is TRBJ2-5 and V is TRBV2; D remains unclear. CDR3 size: 16 residues. The V end was cut by 8 bases, the J end by 2 bases, with 21 bases between. CDR1 is SNHLY and CDR2 is FYNNEI in the germline V gene. The CDR3 DNA follows: TGTGCCAGCCGCCCCGGTGGCGTGGGATTTCAAGAGACCCAGTACTTC. Its translation is CASRPGGVGFQETQYF.

This chain connects TRBV10-3 to TRBJ1-2; D may be TRBD1 (5 bases). The CDR3 consists of 15 residues. The germline CDR1 and CDR2 sequences are ENHRY and SYGVKD. The V end lost 7 bases, the J end lost 8 bases, and 23 bases lay between the germline ends. CDR3 sequence (DNA): TGTGCCATCACCTCAGACAGACTCCAGACCAGCGGCTACACCTTC. It yields the protein CAITSDRLQTSGYTF.

The chain is built from TRBV6-5 and TRBJ1-2; TRBD1 might be the D (6 bases). The CDR3 covers 13 residues. Trimming left V 11 bases short and J 8 bases short, with 21 bases between. Germline lookup yields CDR1 MNHEY and CDR2 SVGAGI. The CDR3 DNA is TGTGCCGTGACACAGGGCAAGGATTCGGGCTACACCTTC. Its translation: CAVTQGKDSGYTF.

The chain carries TRBV6-1 and TRBJ1-1, with no clear D. CDR3 length: 13 residues. Trimming left V 6 bases short and J 6 bases short, with 14 bases between. Germline CDR1 reads MNHNS; CDR2 reads SASEGT. CDR3 sequence: CASRYYNGAEAFF. CDR3 sequence (DNA): TGTGCCAGCAGATACTATAATGGTGCTGAAGCTTTCTTT.

The rearrangement uses TRBV7-8 and TRBJ2-2; a weak D match, TRBD2 (5 bases). Germline assignment: CDR1 SGHVS and CDR2 FQNEAQ. There are 17 residues in the CDR3. V was clipped by 2 bases and J by 3 bases, with 16 bases between them. CDR3 nucleotide sequence: TGTGCCAGCAGCTTAATCGGACGGGGTGGATACACCGGGGAGCTGTTTTTT. Its protein product is CASSLIGRGGYTGELFF.

This clonotype has a single count. The chain recombines TRBV5-1 with TRBJ2-1; TRBD1 matches 7 bases. CDR3 size: 16 residues. Germline values: CDR1 SGHRS, CDR2 YFSETQ. The trim removed 2 bases at V and 0 bases at J, leaving 5 bases unmatched. The CDR3 protein is CASSFLTGSSYNEQFF. For the CDR3, the DNA is TGCGCCAGCAGCTTCCTGACAGGGAGCTCCTACAATGAGCAGTTCTTC.

The chain uses TRBV29-1 and TRBJ2-7; D assignment may be TRBD1 or TRBD2 (5 bases each). Germline V gene sequence: CDR1 SQVTM, CDR2 ANQGSEA. V shed 0 bases and J shed 0 bases, with 12 bases lying between them. The CDR3 runs to 15 residues. The CDR3 DNA sequence: TGCAGCGTTGAAGATCTTCGGGACGGCTCCTACGAGCAGTACTTC. It yields the protein CSVEDLRDGSYEQYF.

This clonotype was seen only once. The chain carries TRBV7-2 and TRBJ2-7, with TRBD1 matching over 9 bases. The length of the CDR3 is 12 residues. Germline V lookup: CDR1 SGHTA, CDR2 FQGNSA. V lost 8 bases to trimming and J lost 5 bases; unmatched junction nucleotides: 4. CDR3: CASWTGVDEQYF. The CDR3 bases are TGTGCCAGCTGGACAGGGGTGGACGAGCAGTACTTC. The variable domain in full, with the rest retrieved from reference TRBV7-2 and TRBJ2-7, is GAGVSQSPSNKVTEKGKDVELRCDPISGHTALYWYRQSLGQGLEFLIYFQGNSAPDKSGLPSDRFSAERTGGSVSTLTIQRTQQEDSAVYLCASWTGVDEQYFGPGTRLTVT.

The chain is built from TRBV29-1 and TRBJ2-5; D remains unclear. There are 14 residues in the CDR3. Trimming removed 3 bases from V and 1 base from J, with 12 bases in between. Germline values: CDR1 SQVTM, CDR2 ANQGSEA. CDR3 sequence reads: CSVEDQESQETQYF. CDR3 in DNA: TGCAGCGTTGAGGATCAAGAAAGCCAAGAGACCCAGTACTTC.

The chain is built from TRBV24-1 and TRBJ2-2; D unresolved. The CDR3 runs to 13 residues. CDR1 and CDR2 (germline): KGHDR, SFDVKD. The germline V and J ends were trimmed by 5 bases and 4 bases, with 7 bases remaining between them. This CDR3 reads CATSGRSTGELFF. Written as DNA, the CDR3 is TGTGCCACCAGTGGAAGAAGCACCGGGGAGCTGTTTTTT.

V gene TRBV7-6 combines with J gene TRBJ2-2; D unclear. Per the germline V gene, CDR1 is SGHVS and CDR2 is FNYEAQ. This CDR3 has 15 amino acids. V lost 2 bases to trimming and J lost 6 bases, with 13 bases between them. The DNA of the CDR3 is TGTGCCAGCAGCTTATCCAACGCGGTTGCCGGGGAGCTGTTTTTT. It specifies CASSLSNAVAGELFF.

This clonotype came up once. The chain joins TRBV7-6 to TRBJ2-7; D gene uncertain. V shed 5 bases and J shed 2 bases, with 13 bases lying between them. Germline V gene sequence: CDR1 SGHVS, CDR2 FNYEAQ. This CDR3 is built from 14 residues. The CDR3 DNA reads as TGTGCCAGCAGCCCCCTGGGCAAGACCTACGAGCAGTACTTC. Its protein product is CASSPLGKTYEQYF. The entire variable domain, with the rest obtained from reference TRBV7-6 and TRBJ2-7, is as follows: GAGVSQSPRYKVTKRGQDVALRCDPISGHVSLYWYRQALGQGPEFLTYFNYEAQQDKSGLPNDRFSAERPEGSISTLTIQRTEQRDSAMYRCASSPLGKTYEQYFGPGTRLTVT.

This chain connects TRBV7-2 to TRBJ1-2; the D gene is possibly TRBD1 (5 bases). The V gene lost 5 bases and the J gene lost 7 bases, with 17 bases spanning the gap. Germline CDR1 and CDR2: SGHTA and FQGNSA. The CDR3 is made up of 14 amino acids. The CDR3 here is CASSPTGTGGGYTF. The CDR3 region has the DNA TGTGCCAGCAGCCCTACCGGCACTGGGGGTGGCTACACCTTC.

The chain employs TRBV20-1 and TRBJ2-2, with D possibly being TRBD1 (5 bases). Germline V gene sequence: CDR1 DFQATT, CDR2 SNEGSKA (reference sequence). The length of the CDR3 is 16 residues. With 6 bases removed from V and 5 bases from J, the gap between germline ends came to 22 bases. DNA for the CDR3: TGCAGTGCCCCAGACTCCATGAAAGGGGAAACCGGGGAGCTGTTTTTT. This codes for CSAPDSMKGETGELFF.

This clonotype was seen repeatedly, ten times or more. A junction end diverges from the germline sequence, so it may reflect a read error. The chain links TRBV6-4 to TRBJ1-1, with D uncertain. The germline V gene encodes CDR1 MRHNA and CDR2 SNTAGT. The CDR3 consists of 13 residues. CDR3 in amino acids: CASSGTDNNEAFF. The DNA of the CDR3 is TGTGCCAGCAGTGGGACGGATAACAATGAAGCTTTCTTT.

The CDR3 coding sequence is TGCGCCAGCAGCTTAGGCCGGCAGGGTGCCTACGAGCAGTACTTC. This encodes CASSLGRQGAYEQYF. This chain uses TRBV5-1 with TRBJ2-7; a possible D gene is TRBD1 (5 bases). The CDR3 is 15 residues long. Per germline, CDR1 SGHRS and CDR2 YFSETQ. Trimming removed 2 bases from V and 2 bases from J, with 14 bases in between.

This clonotype was observed a few times. The chain uses TRBV5-6 and TRBJ1-5, with D unclear. V lost 4 bases, J lost 4 bases, and 24 bases lay in between. The CDR3 runs to 18 residues. Germline V gene data show CDR1 as SGHDT and CDR2 as YYEEEE. CDR3 sequence: CASSLGEGRAASNQPQHF. CDR3 bases: TGTGCCAGCAGCCTCGGGGAAGGACGGGCCGCTTCGAATCAGCCCCAGCATTTT.

The V call is TRBV7-9, the J call TRBJ2-1; 13 bases agree with TRBD2. Looked up from germline, CDR1 is SEHNR and CDR2 is FQNEAQ (reference sequence). Trimming cost V 2 bases and J 9 bases; bases outside gene matches: 4. The CDR3 runs to 15 residues. Here the CDR3 DNA reads TGTGCCAGCAGCTTAACTAGCGGGGGGGCCGGTGAGCAGTTCTTC. It codes for CASSLTSGGAGEQFF.

The V call is TRBV5-1, the J call TRBJ2-7; maybe TRBD1 (5 bases). V dropped 0 bases and J dropped 5 bases, with 12 bases sitting between them. This CDR3 is 14 amino acids long. Germline CDR1 and CDR2: SGHRS and YFSETQ. CDR3 bases: TGCGCCAGCAGCTTGGGTCCAGGGTCCCACGAGCAGTACTTC. It translates to CASSLGPGSHEQYF.

This clonotype was observed a few times. This sequence joins TRBV25-1 and TRBJ2-1; 8 bases are a match to TRBD1. V was clipped by 7 bases and J by 8 bases; unmatched bases: 25. CDR1 is MGHDK, CDR2 SYGVNS, per germline. CDR3 length: 19 residues. The CDR3 DNA is TGTGCCAGCAATACCTGGGACGGACAGGGAATTAGGTATATAGATGAGCAGTTCTTC. It yields the protein CASNTWDGQGIRYIDEQFF. The full variable domain, its missing parts supplied by reference TRBV25-1 and TRBJ2-1, is EADIYQTPRYLVIGTGKKITLECSQTMGHDKMYWYQQDPGMELHLIHYSYGVNSTEKGDLSSESTVSRIRTEHFPLTLESARPSHTSQYLCASNTWDGQGIRYIDEQFFGPGTRLTVL.

The table lists this clonotype with a few counts. The chain has TRBV9 and TRBJ2-7; 7 bases align to TRBD2. The germline V gene encodes CDR1 SGDLS and CDR2 YYNGEE. J lost 1 base, V lost 0 bases, and 4 bases had no gene match. This CDR3 is 15 amino acids long. CDR3 DNA: TGTGCCAGCAGCGTAGGACTAGCCGGATCCTACGAGCAGTACTTC. It yields the protein CASSVGLAGSYEQYF.

In regard to this clonotype: A read error may produce the germline difference seen at one junction end. The chain has TRBV3-1 and TRBJ1-2; the D is unclear. This CDR3 spans 15 amino acids. Germline V lookup: CDR1 LGHDT, CDR2 YNNKEL (reference sequence). CDR3 residues: CASSSYPGNTYGYTF. Here the CDR3 DNA reads TGTGCCAGCAGCTCCTACCCCGGGAATACCTATGGCTACACCTTT.

This clonotype appeared once. The chain carries TRBV12-3 or TRBV12-4 and TRBJ2-5; 12 bases are a match to TRBD2. V lost 6 bases, J lost 0 bases, and 8 bases stayed unmatched. The CDR3 length is 17 residues. The CDR3 DNA sequence: TGTGCCAGCAGGTCTCCTAGCGGGGGGGTGTACCAAGAGACCCAGTACTTC. Translating gives CASRSPSGGVYQETQYF.

The chain couples TRBV20-1 to TRBJ1-1, with TRBD1 matching over 8 bases. The germline V gene has CDR1 DFQATT and CDR2 SNEGSKA (reference sequence). J gave up 5 bases and V 5 bases, and 10 bases lay outside the gene matches. This CDR3 has 14 amino acids. CDR3 sequence reads: CSAQPEDRETEAFF. The CDR3 DNA reads as TGCAGTGCTCAGCCCGAGGACAGGGAGACTGAAGCTTTCTTT.